The sequence of this TCR beta chain was determined in a study of shared clonotypes between healthy human individuals. Whole-study findings and limits: In having few donors, the study represented limited genetic and exposure-history diversity.

With respect to this clone: Its antigen is unknown.

Germline lookup yields CDR1 SGHAT and CDR2 FQNNGV. The CDR3 contains 13 residues. V was pared by 5 bases and J by 5 bases, with 12 bases between. Study processing details: ImmunoSEQ output lacked quality scores and full-length reads, limiting matched filtering. The method was immunoSEQ multiplex PCR; TCRdb's version includes in-frame clones alone and lacks a portion of them. That table gives V, J and clone size, and the DNA gave D and trimming. The sample contains over 2 million clones, 85% to 95% of which appear only once. The chain combines TRBV11-2 with TRBJ2-5, with D possibly matching TRBD2 (5 bases). The receptor's source is a young man in good health. Some clones in this sample may be carry-over from other donors' samples. Sequenced: naive CD4+ T cells from PBMCs. Subset noted: CD45RA+ positively selected. This CDR3 reads CASSPPRGETQYF. The CDR3 coding sequence is TGTGCCAGCAGCCCCCCCCGGGGTGAGACCCAGTACTTC.